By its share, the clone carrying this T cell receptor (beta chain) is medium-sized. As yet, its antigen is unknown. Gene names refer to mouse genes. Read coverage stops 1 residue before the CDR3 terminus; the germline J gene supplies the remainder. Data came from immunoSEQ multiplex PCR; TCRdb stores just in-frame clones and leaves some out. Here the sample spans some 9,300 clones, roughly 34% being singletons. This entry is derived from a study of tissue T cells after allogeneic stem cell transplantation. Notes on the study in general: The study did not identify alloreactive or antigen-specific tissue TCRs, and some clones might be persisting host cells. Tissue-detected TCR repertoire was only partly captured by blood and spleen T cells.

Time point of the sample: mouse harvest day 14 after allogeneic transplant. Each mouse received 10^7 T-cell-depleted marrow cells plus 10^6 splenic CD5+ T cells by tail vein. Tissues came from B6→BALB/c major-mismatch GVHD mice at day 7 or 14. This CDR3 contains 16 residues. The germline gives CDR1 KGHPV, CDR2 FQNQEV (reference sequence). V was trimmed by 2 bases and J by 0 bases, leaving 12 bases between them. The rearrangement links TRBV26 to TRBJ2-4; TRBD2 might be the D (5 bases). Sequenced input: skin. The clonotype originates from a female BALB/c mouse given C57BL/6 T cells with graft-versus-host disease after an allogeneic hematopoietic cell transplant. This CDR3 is CASSLLGGTSQNTLYF. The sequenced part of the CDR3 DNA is TGTGCCAGCAGTCTGCTGGGAGGAACTAGTCAAAACACCTTGTAC.